A selection of T cell receptor beta chains follows, all from one sample in a study of cytomegalovirus exposure and HLA in healthy donors. Here immunoSEQ multiplex PCR was the method, and the copy in TCRdb shows in-frame clones only, minus some. The sample has about 100,000 clones, around 82% seen once. The source material was PBMCs. Every receptor here comes from a woman aged 60 to 75 in good health and CMV-seronegative. Both conserved end residues are part of each CDR3. Each record gives: J gene, V gene, D gene, clone size, CDR3 DNA, CDR3 protein. A D gene is named only where the DNA matches it firmly. Clone size is not always given. Where it is, it says once, few, many or a class for expanded clones.

J gene: TRBJ1-5; V gene: TRBV5-6; D gene: .; clone size: .; CDR3 DNA: TGTGCCAGCAGCTTGGCATCAGGGCCCCAGCATTTT; CDR3 protein: CASSLASGPQHF
J gene: TRBJ2-7; V gene: TRBV5-1; D gene: TRBD1; clone size: .; CDR3 DNA: TGCGCCAGCAGCCTCTATGGACAGGGCGGCGACGAGCAGTACTTC; CDR3 protein: CASSLYGQGGDEQYF
J gene: TRBJ1-2; V gene: TRBV28; D gene: .; clone size: .; CDR3 DNA: TGTGCCAGCAGTTTATCCTATAACTATGGCTACACCTTC; CDR3 protein: CASSLSYNYGYTF
J gene: TRBJ2-1; V gene: TRBV6-4; D gene: .; clone size: .; CDR3 DNA: .; CDR3 protein: CASSTSQGTYNEQFF
J gene: TRBJ2-1; V gene: TRBV11-2; D gene: .; clone size: .; CDR3 DNA: TGTGCCAGCAGCTTATTTTCGGGGGGCCTTTACAATGAGCAGTTCTTC; CDR3 protein: CASSLFSGGLYNEQFF
J gene: TRBJ2-7; V gene: TRBV27; D gene: .; clone size: .; CDR3 DNA: TGTGCCAGCAGTTTGAGTAGGGGGGGGTACGAGCAGTACTTC; CDR3 protein: CASSLSRGGYEQYF
J gene: TRBJ2-1; V gene: TRBV4-3; D gene: .; clone size: .; CDR3 DNA: TGCGCCAGCAGCCCCATAGGGGCTCTCCCGCTGAATGAGCAGTTCTTC; CDR3 protein: CASSPIGALPLNEQFF
J gene: TRBJ2-5; V gene: TRBV14; D gene: .; clone size: .; CDR3 DNA: TGTGCCAGCAGCCAAGATTTCACCATCGGAGAGACCCAGTACTTC; CDR3 protein: CASSQDFTIGETQYF
J gene: TRBJ2-7; V gene: TRBV5-6; D gene: .; clone size: .; CDR3 DNA: TGTGCCAGCAGCTTGATGGCTGCCCCCTACGAGCAGTACTTC; CDR3 protein: CASSLMAAPYEQYF
J gene: TRBJ2-1; V gene: TRBV5-1; D gene: .; clone size: .; CDR3 DNA: TGCGCCAGCAGCCCCAGTTCTTTTTACAATGAGCAGTTCTTC; CDR3 protein: CASSPSSFYNEQFF
J gene: TRBJ2-7; V gene: TRBV29-1; D gene: TRBD2; clone size: .; CDR3 DNA: TGCAGCGTCCAAAGGGGAGGGGTCGAGCAGTACTTC; CDR3 protein: CSVQRGGVEQYF
J gene: TRBJ1-1; V gene: TRBV4-1; D gene: TRBD1; clone size: .; CDR3 DNA: TGCGCCAGCAGCCACCGGACAGGGACCAACACTGAAGCTTTCTTT; CDR3 protein: CASSHRTGTNTEAFF
J gene: TRBJ1-6; V gene: TRBV2; D gene: .; clone size: .; CDR3 DNA: TGTGCCAGCAGTGGGGGGGGAAACCCAAATTCACCCCTCCACTTT; CDR3 protein: CASSGGGNPNSPLHF
J gene: TRBJ1-1; V gene: TRBV18; D gene: .; clone size: .; CDR3 DNA: TGTGCCAGCTCACCCACAGGGAACACTGAAGCTTTCTTT; CDR3 protein: CASSPTGNTEAFF
J gene: TRBJ1-4; V gene: TRBV7-9; D gene: .; clone size: few; CDR3 DNA: TGTGCCAGCAGCCGTCCCGGGGAGGGGGAAAAACTGTTTTTT; CDR3 protein: CASSRPGEGEKLFF
J gene: TRBJ1-2; V gene: TRBV27; D gene: .; clone size: .; CDR3 DNA: TGTGCCAGCAGTCCCGCTGGGGGGGACTATGGCTACACCTTC; CDR3 protein: CASSPAGGDYGYTF
J gene: TRBJ2-3; V gene: TRBV7-9; D gene: .; clone size: .; CDR3 DNA: TGTGCCAGCAGCTCTGCTAGTAATACGCAGTATTTT; CDR3 protein: CASSSASNTQYF
J gene: TRBJ1-2; V gene: TRBV29-1; D gene: TRBD1; clone size: .; CDR3 DNA: TGCAGCGTTGACGTGGGCAGGGGGCAAGATGGCTACACCTTC; CDR3 protein: CSVDVGRGQDGYTF
J gene: TRBJ1-1; V gene: TRBV5-1; D gene: .; clone size: .; CDR3 DNA: TGCGCCAGCAGCCCGAGGGTGTGGAACACTGAAGCTTTCTTT; CDR3 protein: CASSPRVWNTEAFF
J gene: TRBJ2-1; V gene: TRBV19; D gene: TRBD1; clone size: .; CDR3 DNA: TGTGCCAGTAGTACAACGACAGGGAGCTCCTACAATGAGCAGTTCTTC; CDR3 protein: CASSTTTGSSYNEQFF
J gene: TRBJ2-7; V gene: TRBV11-2; D gene: .; clone size: .; CDR3 DNA: TGTGCCAGCAGCTCACAGGGTTCCGAGCAGTACTTC; CDR3 protein: CASSSQGSEQYF
J gene: TRBJ1-2; V gene: TRBV6-5; D gene: .; clone size: .; CDR3 DNA: TGTGCCAGCAGGAAGACATCTACTAACTATGGCTACACCTTC; CDR3 protein: CASRKTSTNYGYTF
J gene: TRBJ2-1; V gene: TRBV4-1; D gene: TRBD2; clone size: .; CDR3 DNA: TGCGCCAGCAGCCAAAGGAGCGGGGGGGCTAGGGATGAGCAGTTCTTC; CDR3 protein: CASSQRSGGARDEQFF
J gene: TRBJ2-5; V gene: TRBV9; D gene: TRBD2; clone size: .; CDR3 DNA: TGTGCCAGCAGCGTAGAGGGACTAGTAGGTCGGGAGACCCAGTACTTC; CDR3 protein: CASSVEGLVGRETQYF
J gene: TRBJ1-4; V gene: TRBV6-1; D gene: TRBD1; clone size: .; CDR3 DNA: TGTGCCAGCATCCGGACAGGGGGGAATGAAAAACTGTTTTTT; CDR3 protein: CASIRTGGNEKLFF
J gene: TRBJ2-6; V gene: TRBV6-1; D gene: TRBD2; clone size: .; CDR3 DNA: TGTGCCATCTTAGCGGGACACTCTGGGGCCAACGTCCTGACTTTC; CDR3 protein: CAILAGHSGANVLTF
J gene: TRBJ1-1; V gene: TRBV12-1; D gene: .; clone size: .; CDR3 DNA: TGTGCCAGCAGCCACGGACAGGGTAACACTGAAGCTTTCTTT; CDR3 protein: CASSHGQGNTEAFF
J gene: TRBJ2-5; V gene: TRBV7-9; D gene: TRBD1; clone size: .; CDR3 DNA: TGTGCCAGCAGCTTGCAGGGGGCCATGGAGACCCAGTACTTC; CDR3 protein: CASSLQGAMETQYF
J gene: TRBJ2-7; V gene: TRBV4-3; D gene: TRBD1; clone size: .; CDR3 DNA: TGCGCCAGCAACCCCGGGACAGGGTTTGGGTACGAGCAGTACTTC; CDR3 protein: CASNPGTGFGYEQYF
J gene: TRBJ2-1; V gene: TRBV10-3; D gene: .; clone size: .; CDR3 DNA: TGTGCCATCAGTGTAAAGACCGGAGGGGGCCCCTACAATGAGCAGTTCTTC; CDR3 protein: CAISVKTGGGPYNEQFF
J gene: TRBJ2-7; V gene: TRBV7-9; D gene: .; clone size: few; CDR3 DNA: TGTGCCAGCAGCCCTCGGGACTTCAGCTACGAGCAGTACTTC; CDR3 protein: CASSPRDFSYEQYF
J gene: TRBJ2-7; V gene: TRBV6-5; D gene: TRBD1; clone size: .; CDR3 DNA: TGTGCCAGCACCAAAGGAACAGGGGGTTACGAGCAGTACTTC; CDR3 protein: CASTKGTGGYEQYF
J gene: TRBJ2-2; V gene: TRBV5-1; D gene: .; clone size: .; CDR3 DNA: TGCGCCAGCAGCTTGGGACAGCGAAACACCGGGGAGCTGTTTTTT; CDR3 protein: CASSLGQRNTGELFF
J gene: TRBJ1-5; V gene: TRBV7-8; D gene: .; clone size: .; CDR3 DNA: TGTGCCAGCAGCTTAGTGGACAGCGCTAATCAGCCCCAGCATTTT; CDR3 protein: CASSLVDSANQPQHF
J gene: TRBJ1-1; V gene: TRBV19; D gene: .; clone size: .; CDR3 DNA: TGTGCCAGTAGTATAGTGAGCCTGAACACTGAAGCTTTCTTT; CDR3 protein: CASSIVSLNTEAFF
J gene: TRBJ2-7; V gene: TRBV5-1; D gene: TRBD2; clone size: few; CDR3 DNA: TGCGCCAGCAGCTTGGGACTAGCGGGGACCGAGCAGTACTTC; CDR3 protein: CASSLGLAGTEQYF
J gene: TRBJ2-5; V gene: TRBV5-1; D gene: .; clone size: .; CDR3 DNA: TGCGCCAGCAGCTTGGAGGGGGGGGAGACCCAGTACTTC; CDR3 protein: CASSLEGGETQYF
J gene: TRBJ1-2; V gene: TRBV4-3; D gene: .; clone size: .; CDR3 DNA: TGCGCCAGCAGCCAAGAATGGGGGCTGGCTAACTATGGCTACACCTTC; CDR3 protein: CASSQEWGLANYGYTF
J gene: TRBJ2-5; V gene: TRBV7-9; D gene: TRBD1; clone size: .; CDR3 DNA: TGTGCCAGCAGCTTACTCGGGACAGGGGGAGAGACCCAGTACTTC; CDR3 protein: CASSLLGTGGETQYF
J gene: TRBJ2-7; V gene: TRBV5-6; D gene: TRBD1; clone size: .; CDR3 DNA: TGTGCCAGCAGCCTCCCGGGACAGGGCTCCTACGAGCAGTACTTC; CDR3 protein: CASSLPGQGSYEQYF
J gene: TRBJ2-2; V gene: TRBV28; D gene: .; clone size: few; CDR3 DNA: TGTGCCAGCAGCATTAGGAGGTCCGGGGAGCTGTTTTTT; CDR3 protein: CASSIRRSGELFF
J gene: TRBJ1-4; V gene: TRBV2; D gene: TRBD1; clone size: few; CDR3 DNA: TGTGCCAGCAGACCAGGGGGACACGAAAAACTGTTTTTT; CDR3 protein: CASRPGGHEKLFF
J gene: TRBJ1-2; V gene: TRBV5-1; D gene: .; clone size: .; CDR3 DNA: TGCGCCAGCAGCTTGGGGACAGAGAACTATGTCTACACCTTC; CDR3 protein: CASSLGTENYVYTF
J gene: TRBJ1-6; V gene: TRBV5-1; D gene: .; clone size: .; CDR3 DNA: TGCGCCAGCAGCTTGAACCCAACTAGGTCCTATAATTCACCCCTCCACTTT; CDR3 protein: CASSLNPTRSYNSPLHF
J gene: TRBJ2-1; V gene: TRBV7-7; D gene: .; clone size: .; CDR3 DNA: TGTGCCAGCACTGGAGGCTCCTACAATGAGCAGTTCTTC; CDR3 protein: CASTGGSYNEQFF
J gene: TRBJ1-2; V gene: TRBV7-6; D gene: .; clone size: .; CDR3 DNA: TGTGCCAGCAGCTTAGGTCCGGGCTATGGCTACACCTTC; CDR3 protein: CASSLGPGYGYTF
J gene: TRBJ1-1; V gene: TRBV19; D gene: .; clone size: .; CDR3 DNA: TGTGCCAGTATCCAACCAGAATCTTCCAGTGGCACTGAAGCTTTCTTT; CDR3 protein: CASIQPESSSGTEAFF
J gene: TRBJ1-2; V gene: TRBV7-2; D gene: .; clone size: .; CDR3 DNA: TGTGCCAGCAGCTTATATCTGGGAGAAAGCTATGGCTACACCTTC; CDR3 protein: CASSLYLGESYGYTF
J gene: TRBJ1-2; V gene: TRBV5-6; D gene: TRBD1; clone size: .; CDR3 DNA: TGTGCCAGCAGCTTTCTGGCAGGGGGCTATGGCTACACCTTC; CDR3 protein: CASSFLAGGYGYTF
J gene: TRBJ2-7; V gene: TRBV10-1; D gene: .; clone size: .; CDR3 DNA: TGCGCCAGCAGTGAGTCGGAGTCTTACGAGCAGTACTTC; CDR3 protein: CASSESESYEQYF
J gene: TRBJ2-2; V gene: TRBV21-1; D gene: .; clone size: .; CDR3 DNA: TGTGCCAGCAGCAAATGCTGCAGGGAATCCGGGGAGCTGTTTTTT; CDR3 protein: CASSKCCRESGELFF
J gene: TRBJ2-5; V gene: TRBV25-1; D gene: TRBD2; clone size: .; CDR3 DNA: TGTGCCAGCAGTGGCAATAGCGGGGGGGCCCTTGTCCGGTACTTC; CDR3 protein: CASSGNSGGALVRYF
J gene: TRBJ2-2; V gene: TRBV15; D gene: TRBD2; clone size: .; CDR3 DNA: TGTGCCACCAGCACTTTCGGACTAGCGGGGGGGCTGGGCACCGGGGAGCTGTTTTTT; CDR3 protein: CATSTFGLAGGLGTGELFF
J gene: TRBJ2-3; V gene: TRBV29-1; D gene: .; clone size: once; CDR3 DNA: TGCAGCGTTGAAACCGTAGTTGTCACAGATACGCAGTATTTT; CDR3 protein: CSVETVVVTDTQYF
J gene: TRBJ2-3; V gene: TRBV5-1; D gene: .; clone size: .; CDR3 DNA: TGCGCCAGCAGCTTGAACAGAAGCCCCACAGATACGCAGTATTTT; CDR3 protein: CASSLNRSPTDTQYF
J gene: TRBJ2-1; V gene: TRBV13; D gene: .; clone size: .; CDR3 DNA: TGTGCCAGCACCCAAGCCCGATTAAACAATGAGCAGTTCTTC; CDR3 protein: CASTQARLNNEQFF
J gene: TRBJ2-5; V gene: TRBV6-1; D gene: .; clone size: .; CDR3 DNA: TGTGCCAGCAGTGAAGGGACAGACTTAAGTCAAGAGACCCAGTACTTC; CDR3 protein: CASSEGTDLSQETQYF
J gene: TRBJ1-2; V gene: TRBV19; D gene: .; clone size: .; CDR3 DNA: TGTGCCAGTAGGGGACAAGGGGGAAGTGGCTACACCTTC; CDR3 protein: CASRGQGGSGYTF
J gene: TRBJ1-6; V gene: TRBV6-5; D gene: TRBD1; clone size: .; CDR3 DNA: TGTGCCACCTGGGACAGACTAAATTCACCCCTCCACTTT; CDR3 protein: CATWDRLNSPLHF